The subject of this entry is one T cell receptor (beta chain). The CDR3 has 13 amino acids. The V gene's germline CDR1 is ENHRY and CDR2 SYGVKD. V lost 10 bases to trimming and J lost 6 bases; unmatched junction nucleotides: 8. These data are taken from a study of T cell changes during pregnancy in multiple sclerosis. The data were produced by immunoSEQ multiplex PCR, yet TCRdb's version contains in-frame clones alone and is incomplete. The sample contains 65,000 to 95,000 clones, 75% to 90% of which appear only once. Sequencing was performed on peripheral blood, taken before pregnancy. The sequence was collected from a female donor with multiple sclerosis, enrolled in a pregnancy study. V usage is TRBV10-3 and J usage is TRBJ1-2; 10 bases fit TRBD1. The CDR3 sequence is CASRQGATHGYTF. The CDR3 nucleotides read TGTGCCAGCAGACAGGGGGCAACCCATGGCTACACCTTC.